The clone carrying this T cell receptor (beta chain) showed up just a few times. What it recognizes is unknown. These data are taken from a study of blood T cells in healthy people across ages. Whole-study results and caveats: Considered underestimates were the diversity estimates obtained from one million T cells.

Germline V gives CDR1 DFQATT, CDR2 SNEGSKA (reference sequence). The CDR3 length is 13 residues. V was cut by 6 bases and J by 5 bases, with 14 bases left in between. With a J-beta primer mix and a sample-barcoded 5' primer, a second PCR ran roughly 6 to 11 cycles. In TCRdb, the 5' RACE reads were re-called with MiXCR into one record per CDR3 protein. The data contain more than 550,000 distinct CDR3 sequences, 22% of them singletons. This chain connects TRBV20-1 to TRBJ2-1; possibly TRBD1 for D (5 bases). The sequence was collected from a man between 65 and 85 years old in good health. Sequencing input: blood. The CDR3 sequence is CSAPGITHNEQFF. The CDR3 DNA sequence: TGCAGTGCCCCAGGGATTACACACAATGAGCAGTTCTTC.